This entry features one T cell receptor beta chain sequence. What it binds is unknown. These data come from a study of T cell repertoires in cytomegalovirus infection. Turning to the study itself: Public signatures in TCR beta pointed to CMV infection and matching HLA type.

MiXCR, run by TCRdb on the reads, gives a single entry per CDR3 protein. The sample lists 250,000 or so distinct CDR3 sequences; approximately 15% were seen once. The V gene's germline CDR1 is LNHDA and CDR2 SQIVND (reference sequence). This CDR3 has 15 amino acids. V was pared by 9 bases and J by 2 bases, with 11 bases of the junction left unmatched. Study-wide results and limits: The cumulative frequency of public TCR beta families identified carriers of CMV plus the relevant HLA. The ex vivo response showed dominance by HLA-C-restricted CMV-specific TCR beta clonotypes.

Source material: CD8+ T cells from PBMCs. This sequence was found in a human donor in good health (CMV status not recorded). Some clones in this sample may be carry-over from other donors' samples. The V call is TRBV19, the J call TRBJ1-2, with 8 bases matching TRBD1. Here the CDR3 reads CASQVGTGSNYGYTF. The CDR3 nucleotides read TGTGCCAGCCAAGTGGGGACAGGCTCGAACTATGGCTACACCTTC.